This entry lists 13 T cell receptor beta chains sequenced from one sample in a study of blood T cell repertoires in COVID-19. Repertoires were generated with immunoSEQ multiplex PCR, while TCRdb's copy carries only in-frame clones and drops some. Here the sample spans under 150,000 clones, approximately 84% being singletons. Sequenced sample: PBMCs or T cells enriched from blood (not recorded which). These receptor sequences come from a man in his forties or fifties in a cohort exposed to, infected with or recovered from COVID-19 (not recorded which).

This sequence joins TRBV18 and TRBJ2-5; 7 bases match TRBD2. This CDR3 region has 14 residues. V shed 0 bases and J 5 bases; nucleotides not matched to a gene: 3. Germline assignment: CDR1 KGHSH and CDR2 LQKENI. CDR3 in amino acids: CASSPPAGVETQYF. CDR3 sequence (DNA): TGTGCCAGCTCACCACCTGCGGGAGTCGAGACCCAGTACTTC.

J is TRBJ1-4 and V is TRBV6-2 or TRBV6-3, with D possibly matching TRBD1 (5 bases). Germline V gene lookup returns CDR1 MNHEY and CDR2 SVGEGT. Trimming took off 4 bases at V and 7 bases at J, with 16 bases between the two ends. The CDR3 consists of 15 residues. The CDR3, as DNA: TGTGCCAGCAGTTCCTGGACGGGGGGAATTGAAAAACTGTTTTTT. Residues: CASSSWTGGIEKLFF.

This clone came up once. The chain is built from TRBV9 and TRBJ2-2; 8 bases map to TRBD1. The CDR3 runs to 15 residues. Germline CDR1 reads SGDLS; CDR2 reads YYNGEE. V dropped 3 bases and J dropped 3; count of bases not matched to a gene: 4. CDR3 sequence reads: CASSEAGGYTGELFF. The CDR3 DNA sequence: TGTGCCAGCAGCGAGGCAGGGGGCTACACCGGGGAGCTGTTTTTT.

V is TRBV28 and J is TRBJ2-5, with TRBD2 matching 12 bases. Losses at the gene ends were 6 bases for V and 2 bases for J; bases not matched to a gene: 7. The CDR3 covers 16 residues. Germline V CDR1 and CDR2: MDHEN, SYDVKM. The CDR3 here is CASSRPGLAGQETQYF. The CDR3 DNA is TGTGCCAGCAGCAGACCGGGACTAGCGGGTCAAGAGACCCAGTACTTC.

The genes are TRBV4-3 and TRBJ2-1; 7 nucleotides agree with TRBD2. CDR3 length equals 13 residues. Germline-derived CDR1 and CDR2 are LGHNA and YSLEER. Germline trimming cut 3 bases from V and 8 bases from J; bases unmatched to any gene: 4. This CDR3 is CASSQRGRDEQFF. The CDR3, as DNA: TGCGCCAGCAGCCAGCGAGGGAGGGATGAGCAGTTCTTC.

The rearrangement joins TRBV4-1 to TRBJ2-5; D perhaps matches TRBD1 (5 bases). Germline CDR1 reads MGHRA; CDR2 reads YSYEKL. Trimming cost V 0 bases and J 4 bases, with 9 bases left between them. This CDR3 has 14 residues. The CDR3 nucleotides read TGCGCCAGCAGCCAAGAACAGGTCGGAGAGACCCAGTACTTC. Its protein is CASSQEQVGETQYF.

This clone was counted once. The rearrangement links TRBV5-4 to TRBJ2-2; possibly TRBD2 for D (5 bases). Between the trimmed V and J ends, which lost 4 bases and 3 bases, there was a span of 16 bases. The CDR3 is 16 amino acids. CDR1 and CDR2 from the germline V gene are SGHNT and YYREEE (reference sequence). The chain's CDR3 is CASSDRGYQYTGELFF. CDR3 DNA sequence: TGTGCCAGCAGCGACCGCGGGTACCAGTACACCGGGGAGCTGTTTTTT.

This clone was picked up one time. The CDR3, as DNA: TGTGCCAGCAGTTTATCGGACTATGGCTACACCTTC. It is translated as CASSLSDYGYTF. The V call is TRBV12-3 or TRBV12-4, the J call TRBJ1-2; D uncertain. V was cut by 2 bases and J by 3 bases, with 4 bases left in between. This CDR3 is 12 amino acids long.

Details on this clone: A read error may produce the germline difference seen at one junction end. The chain joins TRBV29-1 to TRBJ1-2, with TRBD1 matching over 7 bases. This CDR3 is built from 12 residues. The germline V gene has CDR1 SQVTM and CDR2 ANQGSEA. CDR3 residues: CSVEDRAAGYTF. For the CDR3, the DNA is TGCAGCGTAGAAGACAGGGCGGCTGGCTACACCTTC.

The genes are TRBV9 and TRBJ2-2; possible D gene TRBD2, 6 bases. The CDR3 contains 16 residues. Germline V gives CDR1 SGDLS, CDR2 YYNGEE. Trimming cost V 0 bases and J 0 bases, with 9 bases left between them. CDR3 in DNA: TGTGCCAGCAGCGTAGACGCGGGGACGAACACCGGGGAGCTGTTTTTT. Translating it yields CASSVDAGTNTGELFF.

This clone is a singleton in its sample. This sequence joins TRBV6-5 and TRBJ2-1; 7 bases match TRBD2. Germline loops: CDR1 MNHEY, CDR2 SVGAGI. V shed 7 bases and J 0 bases; nucleotides not matched to a gene: 3. This CDR3 contains 14 residues. Here the CDR3 reads CASTPGGSYNEQFF. In DNA, the CDR3 is TGTGCCAGCACCCCGGGGGGCTCCTACAATGAGCAGTTCTTC.

The chain uses TRBV7-8 and TRBJ2-7; no firm D call. V dropped 5 bases and J dropped 2 bases, with 13 bases sitting between them. CDR3 length: 14 amino acids. Germline V gene data show CDR1 as SGHVS and CDR2 as FQNEAQ. Here the CDR3 reads CASSKNPGPYEQYF. The CDR3 DNA reads TGTGCCAGCAGCAAAAACCCAGGCCCCTACGAGCAGTACTTC.

This clone came up once. The rearrangement joins TRBV6-1 to TRBJ1-2; D is possibly TRBD1 (6 bases). Germline V gene sequence: CDR1 MNHNS, CDR2 SASEGT. This CDR3 has 14 residues. V lost 2 bases to trimming and J lost 4 bases, with 11 bases between them. The CDR3 coding sequence is TGTGCCAGCAGTGAAACAGGACAGAGCTATGGCTACACCTTC. Translation gives CASSETGQSYGYTF.